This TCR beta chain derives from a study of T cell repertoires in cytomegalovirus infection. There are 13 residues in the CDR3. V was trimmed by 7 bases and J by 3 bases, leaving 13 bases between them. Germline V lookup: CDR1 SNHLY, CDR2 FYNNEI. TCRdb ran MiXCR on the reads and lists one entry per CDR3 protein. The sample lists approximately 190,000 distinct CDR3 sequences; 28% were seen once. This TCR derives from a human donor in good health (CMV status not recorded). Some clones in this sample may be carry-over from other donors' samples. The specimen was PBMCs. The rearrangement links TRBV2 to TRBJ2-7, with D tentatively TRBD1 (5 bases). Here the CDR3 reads CASKQGGDYEQYF. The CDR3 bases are TGTGCCAGCAAGCAGGGCGGAGACTACGAGCAGTACTTC.